The 14 T cell receptor beta chains below were found in one sample sequenced in a study of OX40 agonist ivuxolimab in advanced cancers. Profiled with immunoSEQ multiplex PCR; TCRdb holds only in-frame clones, not every one. The data contain around 60,000 clones, around 90% of them singletons. The sample consisted of CD4+ or CD8+ T cells sorted from blood, taken in a trial of the OX40 agonist ivuxolimab. Every receptor here comes from an adult with an advanced solid tumor such as melanoma, head and neck, liver or kidney cancer.

The chain carries TRBV5-4 and TRBJ2-7; no clear D gene. Germline CDR1 reads SGHNT; CDR2 reads YYREEE (reference sequence). This CDR3 has 14 amino acids. Trimming shortened V by 2 bases and J by 0 bases, and 9 bases separated the two germline ends. The DNA of the CDR3 is TGTGCCAGCAGCTTAGACGGTGACTCCTACGAGCAGTACTTC. Translated, it gives CASSLDGDSYEQYF.

This clone was seen more than once but under ten times. The rearrangement joins TRBV28 to TRBJ2-7, with no clear D. CDR1 and CDR2 from the germline V gene are MDHEN and SYDVKM. This CDR3 comprises 11 residues. V dropped 6 bases and J dropped 2 bases, with 5 bases sitting between them. CDR3 DNA: TGTGCCAGCAGGGGGACCTACGAGCAGTACTTC. Its translation: CASRGTYEQYF.

The chain combines TRBV19 with TRBJ2-2; D remains unclear. The CDR3 loop spans 15 amino acids. Germline values: CDR1 LNHDA, CDR2 SQIVND (reference sequence). Trimming removed 6 bases from V and 0 bases from J, with 11 bases in between. In DNA, the CDR3 is TGTGCCAGTAGATTAGAGAGCGCGAACACCGGGGAGCTGTTTTTT. Protein sequence: CASRLESANTGELFF. The full variable domain, its missing parts supplied by reference TRBV19 and TRBJ2-2, is DGGITQSPKYLFRKEGQNVTLSCEQNLNHDAMYWYRQDPGQGLRLIYYSQIVNDFQKGDIAEGYSVSREKKESFPLTVTSAQKNPTAFYLCASRLESANTGELFFGEGSRLTVL.

This clone was seen many times. In nucleotides, the CDR3 is TGTGCCAGCAGTGAAGAGACAGGGGGCGGCTACGAGCAGTACTTC. It specifies CASSEETGGGYEQYF. J is TRBJ2-7 and V is TRBV6-1; TRBD1 aligns across 10 bases. Germline V gives CDR1 MNHNS, CDR2 SASEGT. The CDR3 sequence is 15 residues long. V shed 1 base, J shed 3 bases, and the junction held 3 bases outside the gene matches.

The chain combines TRBV6-5 with TRBJ2-3; 9 nucleotides line up with TRBD2. In germline, CDR1 is MNHEY, CDR2 SVGAGI. This CDR3 contains 15 residues. The trim removed 5 bases at V and 4 bases at J, leaving 7 bases unmatched. CDR3 DNA sequence: TGTGCCAGCAGTCTTAGCGGGAGTGGAGCAGATACGCAGTATTTT. Its translation is CASSLSGSGADTQYF.

CDR3 nucleotides: TGTGCCAGCAGCTTAGGGTTCGGCTATGGCTACACCTTC. Amino acid sequence: CASSLGFGYGYTF. The rearrangement links TRBV7-2 to TRBJ1-2; D unresolved. This CDR3 is 13 amino acids long. Germline V gene data show CDR1 as SGHTA and CDR2 as FQGNSA. Trimming left V 1 base short and J 4 bases short, with 7 bases between.

This sequence joins TRBV6-6 and TRBJ1-6, with D possibly TRBD1 on 6 matching bases. The CDR3 is 15 amino acids. Trimming removed 8 bases at V and 3 bases at J, with 14 bases between. Germline CDR1 is MNHNY and CDR2 is SVGAGI (reference sequence). The CDR3: CASQGGPVYNSPLHF. CDR3 in DNA: TGTGCCAGCCAAGGGGGGCCGGTCTATAATTCACCCCTCCACTTT.

The chain employs TRBV6-4 and TRBJ2-1; 7 positions agree with TRBD2. There are 16 residues in the CDR3. Germline V CDR1 and CDR2: MRHNA, SNTAGT. Losses at the gene ends were 3 bases for V and 8 bases for J; bases not matched to a gene: 13. The CDR3 is CASSETPDGGRDEQFF. The CDR3 DNA sequence: TGTGCCAGCAGTGAGACCCCGGACGGAGGGAGGGATGAGCAGTTCTTC.

In DNA form, the CDR3 reads TGTGCCAGCCGGGACGGTTACTATGGCTACACCTTC. Translating gives CASRDGYYGYTF. V and J are TRBV6-6 and TRBJ1-2, with a tentative D call TRBD1 (5 bases). The CDR3 is 12 amino acids. From germline, CDR1 is MNHNY and CDR2 SVGAGI (reference sequence). Trimming stripped 8 bases from V and 3 bases from J, with 10 bases between.

J is TRBJ2-7 and V is TRBV9, with D tentatively TRBD2 (5 bases). CDR1 is SGDLS and CDR2 is YYNGEE in the germline V gene. The CDR3 sequence is 13 residues long. The V and J ends lost 3 bases and 6 bases respectively, with 13 bases between them. The CDR3 nucleotides read TGTGCCAGCAGCGCCTCGGGATATCTCGAGCAGTACTTC. This codes for CASSASGYLEQYF.

This clone has only one observation. The V gene is TRBV6-6, the J gene TRBJ1-5; D is ambiguous. V was shortened by 0 bases and J by 0 bases, with 6 bases between the two germline ends. The CDR3 is 15 amino acids. Germline CDR1 reads MNHNY; CDR2 reads SVGAGI (reference sequence). The CDR3 DNA reads TGTGCCAGCAGTTACTCCGCCTCTAGCAATCAGCCCCAGCATTTT. Translating it yields CASSYSASSNQPQHF.

The chain recombines TRBV11-2 with TRBJ2-7; possible D gene TRBD2, 6 bases. CDR3 size: 13 residues. Trimming stripped 4 bases from V and 6 bases from J, with 13 bases between. Per germline, CDR1 SGHAT and CDR2 FQNNGV. CDR3 sequence reads: CASSSILGLEQYF. The CDR3 nucleotides read TGTGCCAGCAGCTCAATTCTGGGACTCGAGCAGTACTTC.

The V gene is TRBV28, the J gene TRBJ2-5; 7 bases are shared with TRBD2. With 3 bases clipped from V and 3 bases from J, the junction kept 4 bases outside the gene matches. CDR1 MDHEN and CDR2 SYDVKM come from the germline V gene. The CDR3 spans 14 residues. In nucleotides, the CDR3 is TGTGCCAGCAGTTTTGGGCTAGCGGAAGAGACCCAGTACTTC. Protein sequence: CASSFGLAEETQYF.

The chain carries TRBV19 and TRBJ1-5, with D unclear. Trimming took off 3 bases at V and 4 bases at J, with 7 bases between the two ends. The CDR3 extends over 13 amino acids. Per the germline V gene, CDR1 is LNHDA and CDR2 is SQIVND (reference sequence). DNA for the CDR3: TGTGCCAGTAGTATGGGTGGGAATCAGCCCCAGCATTTT. Translating it yields CASSMGGNQPQHF.